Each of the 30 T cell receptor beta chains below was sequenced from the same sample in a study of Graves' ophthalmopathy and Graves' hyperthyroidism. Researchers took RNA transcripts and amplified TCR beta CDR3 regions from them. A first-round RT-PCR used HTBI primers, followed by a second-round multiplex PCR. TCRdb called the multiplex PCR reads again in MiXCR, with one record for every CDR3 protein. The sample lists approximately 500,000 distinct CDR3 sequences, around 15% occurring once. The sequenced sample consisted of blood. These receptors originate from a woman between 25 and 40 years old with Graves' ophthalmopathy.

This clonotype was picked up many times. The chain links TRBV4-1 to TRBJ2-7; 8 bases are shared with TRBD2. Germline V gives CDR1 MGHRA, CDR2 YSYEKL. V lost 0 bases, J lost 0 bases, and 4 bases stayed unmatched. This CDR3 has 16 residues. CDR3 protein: CASSQDSGGYSYEQYF. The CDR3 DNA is TGCGCCAGCAGCCAAGACAGCGGGGGTTACTCCTACGAGCAGTACTTC.

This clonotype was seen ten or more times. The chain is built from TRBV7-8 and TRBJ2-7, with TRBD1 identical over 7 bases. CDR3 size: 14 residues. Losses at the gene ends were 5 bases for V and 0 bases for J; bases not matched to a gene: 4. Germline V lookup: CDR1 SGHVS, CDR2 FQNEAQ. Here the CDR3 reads CASSKRDSSYEQYF. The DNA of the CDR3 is TGTGCCAGCAGCAAAAGGGACAGCTCCTACGAGCAGTACTTC. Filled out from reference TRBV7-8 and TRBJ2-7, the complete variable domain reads GAGVSQSPRYKVAKRGQDVALRCDPISGHVSLFWYQQALGQGPEFLTYFQNEAQLDKSGLPSDRFFAERPEGSVSTLKIQRTQQEDSAVYLCASSKRDSSYEQYFGPGTRLTVT.

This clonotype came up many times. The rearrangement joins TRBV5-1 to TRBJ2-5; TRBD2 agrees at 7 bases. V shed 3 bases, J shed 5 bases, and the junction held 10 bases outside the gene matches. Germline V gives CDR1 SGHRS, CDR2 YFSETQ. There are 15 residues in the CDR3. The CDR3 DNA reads TGCGCCAGCAGCTCTGGCGGGAGTTTGAGGGAGACCCAGTACTTC. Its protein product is CASSSGGSLRETQYF.

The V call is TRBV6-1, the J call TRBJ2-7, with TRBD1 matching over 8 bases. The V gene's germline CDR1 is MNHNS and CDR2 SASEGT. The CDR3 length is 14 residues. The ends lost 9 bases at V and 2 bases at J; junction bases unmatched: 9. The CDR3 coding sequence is TGTGCCAGTAACCGACAGGGGCAGGCCTACGAGCAGTACTTC. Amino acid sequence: CASNRQGQAYEQYF.

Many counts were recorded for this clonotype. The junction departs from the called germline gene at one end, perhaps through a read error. In nucleotides, the CDR3 is TGTGCCAGCAGTTTAGGGGGCCGGGGGGAGACCCAGTACTTC. Protein: CASSLGGRGETQYF. The genes are TRBV7-2 and TRBJ2-5, with D tentatively TRBD1 (7 bases). Germline V gene data show CDR1 as SGHTA and CDR2 as FQGNSA. The CDR3 is made up of 14 amino acids.

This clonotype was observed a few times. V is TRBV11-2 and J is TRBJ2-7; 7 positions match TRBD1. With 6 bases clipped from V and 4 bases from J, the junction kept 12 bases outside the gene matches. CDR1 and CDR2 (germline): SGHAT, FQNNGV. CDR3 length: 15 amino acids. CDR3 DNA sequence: TGTGCCAGCAGGGAATGGACAGGTTTGGGGTACGAGCAGTACTTC. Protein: CASREWTGLGYEQYF.

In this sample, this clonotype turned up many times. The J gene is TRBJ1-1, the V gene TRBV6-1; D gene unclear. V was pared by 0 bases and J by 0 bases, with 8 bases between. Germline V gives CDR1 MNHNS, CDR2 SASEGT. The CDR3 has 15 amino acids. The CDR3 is CASSEAVNMNTEAFF. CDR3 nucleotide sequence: TGTGCCAGCAGTGAAGCGGTGAATATGAACACTGAAGCTTTCTTT.

As DNA, the CDR3 is TGCGCCAGCAGCTCCGCCACGGGGGCTAAGGCAGATACGCAGTATTTT. Protein product: CASSSATGAKADTQYF. The chain links TRBV5-1 to TRBJ2-3; D assignment may be TRBD1 or TRBD2 (6 bases each). Germline-derived CDR1 and CDR2 are SGHRS and YFSETQ. Trimming removed 3 bases at V and 4 bases at J, with 18 bases between. This CDR3 region has 16 residues.

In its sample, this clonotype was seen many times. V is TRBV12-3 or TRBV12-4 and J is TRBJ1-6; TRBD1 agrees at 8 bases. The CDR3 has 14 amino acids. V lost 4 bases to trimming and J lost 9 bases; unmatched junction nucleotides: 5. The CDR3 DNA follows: TGTGCCAGCAGTTCACAGGGGGAGAGTTCACCCCTCCACTTT. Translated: CASSSQGESSPLHF.

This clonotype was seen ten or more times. CDR3 bases: TGTGCCAGCAGCTCGCGACAAACCGAGGAGACCCAGTACTTC. It is translated as CASSSRQTEETQYF. The chain employs TRBV13 and TRBJ2-5, with D unresolved. V was clipped by 4 bases and J by 5 bases, with 14 bases between them. The CDR3 is made up of 14 amino acids. Per the germline V gene, CDR1 is PRHDT and CDR2 is FYEKMQ (reference sequence).

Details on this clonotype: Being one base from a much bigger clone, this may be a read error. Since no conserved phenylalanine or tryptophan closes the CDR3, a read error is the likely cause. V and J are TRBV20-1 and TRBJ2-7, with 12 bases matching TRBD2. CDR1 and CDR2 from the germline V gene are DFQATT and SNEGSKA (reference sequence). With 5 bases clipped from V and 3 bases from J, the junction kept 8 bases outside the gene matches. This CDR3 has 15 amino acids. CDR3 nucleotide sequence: TGCAGTGCTCCTGGGACTAGCGGGCGGGTCTACGAGCAGTACTTG. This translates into CSAPGTSGRVYEQYL.

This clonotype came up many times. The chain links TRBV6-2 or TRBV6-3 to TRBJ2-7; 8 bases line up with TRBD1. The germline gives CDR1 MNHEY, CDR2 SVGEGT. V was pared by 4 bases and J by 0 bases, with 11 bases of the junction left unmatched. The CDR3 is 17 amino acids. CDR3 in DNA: TGTGCCAGCAGTTGGGGACAGTGGACAGGGAACTCCTACGAGCAGTACTTC. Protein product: CASSWGQWTGNSYEQYF.

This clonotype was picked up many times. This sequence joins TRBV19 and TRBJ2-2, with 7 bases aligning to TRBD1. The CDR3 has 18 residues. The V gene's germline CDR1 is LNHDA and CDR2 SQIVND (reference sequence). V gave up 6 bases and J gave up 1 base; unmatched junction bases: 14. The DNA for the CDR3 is TGTGCCAGTAGCCCACCCCCTAGGGGGCCGGTGAACACCGGGGAGCTGTTTTTT. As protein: CASSPPPRGPVNTGELFF.

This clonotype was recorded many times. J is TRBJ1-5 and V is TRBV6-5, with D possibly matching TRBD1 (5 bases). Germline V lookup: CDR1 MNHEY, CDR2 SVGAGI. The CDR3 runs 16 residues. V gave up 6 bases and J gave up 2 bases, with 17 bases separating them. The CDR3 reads CASSPRAGIGNQPQHF. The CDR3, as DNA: TGTGCCAGCAGCCCCCGGGCAGGGATAGGCAATCAGCCCCAGCATTTT.

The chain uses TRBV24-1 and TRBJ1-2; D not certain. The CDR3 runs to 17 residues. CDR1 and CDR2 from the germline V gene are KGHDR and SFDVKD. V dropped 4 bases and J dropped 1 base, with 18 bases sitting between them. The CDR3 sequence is CATSDPEGPSLNYGYTF. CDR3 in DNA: TGTGCCACCAGTGACCCGGAAGGGCCGAGCCTTAACTATGGCTACACCTTC.

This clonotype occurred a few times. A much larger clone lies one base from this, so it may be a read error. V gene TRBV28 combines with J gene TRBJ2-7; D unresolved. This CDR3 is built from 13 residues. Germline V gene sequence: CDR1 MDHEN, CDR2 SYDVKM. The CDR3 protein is CASGQRDSYEQCF. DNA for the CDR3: TGTGCCAGCGGCCAGCGCGACTCCTACGAGCAGTGCTTC. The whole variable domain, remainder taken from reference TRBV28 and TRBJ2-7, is DVKVTQSSRYLVKRTGEKVFLECVQDMDHENMFWYRQDPGLGLRLIYFSYDVKMKEKGDIPEGYSVSREKKERFSLILESASTNQTSMYLCASGQRDSYEQCFGPGTRLTVT.

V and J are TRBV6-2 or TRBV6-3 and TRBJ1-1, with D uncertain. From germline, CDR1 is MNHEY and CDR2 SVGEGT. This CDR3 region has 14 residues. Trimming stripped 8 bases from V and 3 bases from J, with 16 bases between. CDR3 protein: CASRIEGRYTEAFF. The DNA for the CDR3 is TGTGCCAGCCGGATAGAGGGAAGATACACTGAAGCTTTCTTT.

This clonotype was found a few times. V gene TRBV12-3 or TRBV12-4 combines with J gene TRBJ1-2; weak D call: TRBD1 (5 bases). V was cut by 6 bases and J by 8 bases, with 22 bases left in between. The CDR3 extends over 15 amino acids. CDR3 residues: CASSPTSVGPRGYTF. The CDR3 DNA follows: TGTGCCAGCAGCCCTACGTCGGTGGGACCAAGGGGCTACACCTTC.

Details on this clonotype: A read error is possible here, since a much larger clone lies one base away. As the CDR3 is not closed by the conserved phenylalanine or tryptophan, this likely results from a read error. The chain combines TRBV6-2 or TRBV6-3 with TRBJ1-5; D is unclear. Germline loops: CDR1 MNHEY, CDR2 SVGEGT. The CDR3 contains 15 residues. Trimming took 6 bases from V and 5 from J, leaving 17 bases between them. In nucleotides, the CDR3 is TGTGCCAGCAGCATGAGACGAGATGTTGATCAGCCCCAGCATCTT. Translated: CASSMRRDVDQPQHL.

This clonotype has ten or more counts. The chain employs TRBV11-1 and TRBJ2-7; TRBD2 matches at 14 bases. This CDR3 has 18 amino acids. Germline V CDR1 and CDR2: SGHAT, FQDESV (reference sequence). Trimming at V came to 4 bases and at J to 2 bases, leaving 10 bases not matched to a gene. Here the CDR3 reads CASSSSGTSGSATYEQYF. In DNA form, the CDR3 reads TGTGCCAGCAGCTCATCCGGGACTAGCGGGAGTGCGACCTACGAGCAGTACTTC.

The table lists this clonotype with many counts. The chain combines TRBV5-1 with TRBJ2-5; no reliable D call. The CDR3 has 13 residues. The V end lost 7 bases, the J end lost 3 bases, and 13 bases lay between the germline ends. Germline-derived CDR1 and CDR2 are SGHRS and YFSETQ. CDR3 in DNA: TGCGCCAGCGGAAGAATCGAGAAAGAGACCCAGTACTTC. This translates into CASGRIEKETQYF.

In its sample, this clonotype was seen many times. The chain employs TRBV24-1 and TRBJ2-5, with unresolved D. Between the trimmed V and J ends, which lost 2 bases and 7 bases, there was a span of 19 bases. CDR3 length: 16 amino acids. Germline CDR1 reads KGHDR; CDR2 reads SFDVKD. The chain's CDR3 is CATSDSDLRMSVTQYF. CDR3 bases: TGTGCCACCAGTGATTCGGACCTGCGGATGTCGGTGACCCAGTACTTC.

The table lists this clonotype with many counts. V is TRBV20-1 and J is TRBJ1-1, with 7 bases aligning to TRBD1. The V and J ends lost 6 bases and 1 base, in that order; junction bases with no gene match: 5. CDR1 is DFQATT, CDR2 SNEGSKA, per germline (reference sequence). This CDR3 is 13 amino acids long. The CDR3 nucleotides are TGCAGTGCCCTGGGACAGACGAACACTGAAGCTTTCTTT. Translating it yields CSALGQTNTEAFF.

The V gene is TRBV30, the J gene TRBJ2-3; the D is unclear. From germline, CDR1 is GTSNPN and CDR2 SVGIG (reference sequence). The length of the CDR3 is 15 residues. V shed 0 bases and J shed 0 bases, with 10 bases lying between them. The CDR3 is CAWSVKRYSTDTQYF. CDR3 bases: TGTGCCTGGAGTGTAAAGCGCTACAGCACAGATACGCAGTATTTT.

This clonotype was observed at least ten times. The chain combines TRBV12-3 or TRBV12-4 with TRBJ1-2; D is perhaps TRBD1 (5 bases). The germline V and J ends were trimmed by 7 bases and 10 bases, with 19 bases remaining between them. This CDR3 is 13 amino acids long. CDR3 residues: CASTSWVGLTYTF. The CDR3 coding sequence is TGTGCCAGCACCTCCTGGGTGGGGCTGACCTACACCTTC.

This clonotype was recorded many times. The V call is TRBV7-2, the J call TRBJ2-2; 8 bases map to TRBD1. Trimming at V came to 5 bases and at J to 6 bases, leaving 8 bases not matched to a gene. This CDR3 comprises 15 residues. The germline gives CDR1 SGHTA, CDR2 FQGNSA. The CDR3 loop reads CASSPWTGSAGELFF. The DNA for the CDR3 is TGTGCCAGCAGCCCCTGGACAGGGTCGGCCGGGGAGCTGTTTTTT. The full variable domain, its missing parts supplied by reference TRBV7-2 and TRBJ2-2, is GAGVSQSPSNKVTEKGKDVELRCDPISGHTALYWYRQSLGQGLEFLIYFQGNSAPDKSGLPSDRFSAERTGGSVSTLTIQRTQQEDSAVYLCASSPWTGSAGELFFGEGSRLTVL.

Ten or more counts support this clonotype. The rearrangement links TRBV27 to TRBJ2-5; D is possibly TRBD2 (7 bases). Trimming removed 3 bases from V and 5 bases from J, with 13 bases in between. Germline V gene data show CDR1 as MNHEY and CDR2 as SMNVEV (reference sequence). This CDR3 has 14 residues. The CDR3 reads CASSFTGGFETQYF. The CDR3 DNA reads TGTGCCAGCAGTTTTACGGGGGGCTTTGAGACCCAGTACTTC.

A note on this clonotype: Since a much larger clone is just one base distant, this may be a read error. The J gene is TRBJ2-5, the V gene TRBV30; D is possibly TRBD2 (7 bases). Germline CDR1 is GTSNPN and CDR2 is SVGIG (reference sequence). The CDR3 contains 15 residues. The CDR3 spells CAWGRGEGIQETKYF. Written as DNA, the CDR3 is TGTGCCTGGGGAAGGGGGGAGGGGATACAAGAGACCAAGTACTTC.

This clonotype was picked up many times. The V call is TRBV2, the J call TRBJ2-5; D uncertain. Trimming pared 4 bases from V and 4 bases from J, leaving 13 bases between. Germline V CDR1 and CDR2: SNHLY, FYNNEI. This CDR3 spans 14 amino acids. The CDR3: CASSGAQLRETQYF. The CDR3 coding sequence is TGTGCCAGCAGTGGCGCACAGCTTCGAGAGACCCAGTACTTC.

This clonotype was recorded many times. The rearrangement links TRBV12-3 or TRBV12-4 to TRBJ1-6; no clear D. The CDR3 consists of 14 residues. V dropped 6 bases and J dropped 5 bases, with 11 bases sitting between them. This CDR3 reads CASSPNRNNSPLHF. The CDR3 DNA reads TGTGCCAGCAGCCCAAACAGAAATAATTCACCCCTCCACTTT.